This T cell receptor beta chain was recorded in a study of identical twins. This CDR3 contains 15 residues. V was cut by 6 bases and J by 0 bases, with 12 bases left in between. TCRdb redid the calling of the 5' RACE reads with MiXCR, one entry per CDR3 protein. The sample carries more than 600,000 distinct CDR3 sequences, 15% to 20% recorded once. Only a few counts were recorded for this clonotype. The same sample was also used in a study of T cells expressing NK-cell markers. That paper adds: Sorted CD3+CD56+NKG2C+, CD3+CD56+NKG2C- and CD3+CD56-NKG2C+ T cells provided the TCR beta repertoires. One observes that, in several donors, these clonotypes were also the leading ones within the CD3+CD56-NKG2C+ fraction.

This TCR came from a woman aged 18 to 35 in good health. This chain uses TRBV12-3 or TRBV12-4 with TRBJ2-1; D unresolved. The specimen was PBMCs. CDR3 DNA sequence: TGTGCCAGCAGCAAAGTATGGAGCTCCTACAATGAGCAGTTCTTC. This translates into CASSKVWSSYNEQFF.